This T cell receptor beta chain was sequenced during a study of blood T cells in healthy people across ages. A J-beta primer mix and a sample-barcoded 5' primer were used in a second PCR of about 7 to 12 cycles. MiXCR, run by TCRdb on the 5' RACE reads, gives a single entry per CDR3 protein. The sample carries some 760,000 distinct CDR3 sequences, around 25% recorded once. This CDR3 contains 14 residues. V shed 6 bases and J 5 bases; nucleotides not matched to a gene: 7. The germline V gene has CDR1 DFQATT and CDR2 SNEGSKA (reference sequence). The sample was also linked to a second study, of T cells of mothers and their children.

The origin of this receptor is a boy aged 5 to 17 in good health. The J gene is TRBJ2-5, the V gene TRBV20-1; 12 bases are a match to TRBD2. Sequenced input: blood. The CDR3 region has the DNA TGCAGTGCGAGCCGACTAGCGGGAGTGGAGACCCAGTACTTC. This codes for CSASRLAGVETQYF.